This T cell receptor beta chain derives from a study of CD8 T cells in ankylosing spondylitis. CDR1 and CDR2 (germline): SNHLY, FYNNEI. Trimming took 5 bases from V and 1 from J; bases not matched to a gene: 5. The CDR3 is made up of 15 amino acids. A single record per CDR3 protein comes from TCRdb applying MiXCR to the 5' RACE reads. This sample carries roughly 170,000 distinct CDR3 sequences, just over 9.5% of them seen once, and the ten largest clones take about 14%. Findings of the study overall: Disease-linked clones reportedly showed significant enrichment in matched ankylosing spondylitis synovial fluid. A TCR beta motif made of several highly homologous variants seemed typical of ankylosing spondylitis blood. Earlier literature documents some of the motif variants in reactive arthritis synovial fluid and blood.

This clonotype occurred a few times. Its cognate antigen is unknown. The V and J genes are TRBV2 and TRBJ1-2; TRBD1 matches 9 bases. The sample consisted of blood, either unsorted or a sorted T cell fraction (not recorded which). The receptor comes from a female donor with ankylosing spondylitis or in good health (not recorded which). The CDR3 DNA reads as TGTGCCAGCAGTCCGGGACAGGGCCATAACTATGGCTACACCTTC. As protein: CASSPGQGHNYGYTF. Filled out from reference TRBV2 and TRBJ1-2, the complete variable domain reads EPEVTQTPSHQVTQMGQEVILRCVPISNHLYFYWYRQILGQKVEFLVSFYNNEISEKSEIFDDQFSVERPDGSNFTLKIRSTKLEDSAMYFCASSPGQGHNYGYTFGSGTRLTVV.